These 16 T cell receptor beta chains came from one sample sequenced in a study of blood T cell repertoires in COVID-19. Data came from immunoSEQ multiplex PCR; TCRdb stores just in-frame clones and leaves some out. The sample includes under 250,000 clones, around 85% of them seen just once. Source material: PBMCs or T cells enriched from blood (not recorded which). The receptors come from a woman aged 45-59 years with acute COVID-19.

The chain recombines TRBV27 with TRBJ1-2, with D unresolved. The V end was cut by 5 bases, the J end by 3 bases, with 19 bases between. The CDR3 totals 16 residues. The germline V gene encodes CDR1 MNHEY and CDR2 SMNVEV (reference sequence). CDR3 protein: CASSGWMPPRDYGYTF. The DNA of the CDR3 is TGTGCCAGCAGTGGATGGATGCCTCCGCGGGACTATGGCTACACCTTC.

The V and J genes are TRBV6-5 and TRBJ2-5; D is possibly TRBD1 (5 bases). The V gene lost 2 bases and the J gene lost 5 bases, with 12 bases spanning the gap. This CDR3 comprises 14 residues. The germline V gene encodes CDR1 MNHEY and CDR2 SVGAGI. The CDR3 DNA is TGTGCCAGCAGTTACCTGGGGCGCATGGAGACCCAGTACTTC. Translating gives CASSYLGRMETQYF.

Here the CDR3 reads CASSYFRTGSYGYTF. The CDR3 bases are TGTGCCAGCAGTTACTTCCGGACAGGGTCCTATGGCTACACCTTC. This chain uses TRBV6-2 or TRBV6-3 with TRBJ1-2; 8 bases align to TRBD1. Unmatched junction bases numbered 5, after V lost 1 base and J lost 4 bases. CDR1 and CDR2 from the germline V gene are MNHEY and SVGEGT. CDR3 length: 15 amino acids.

This sequence joins TRBV7-3 and TRBJ2-3; possible D gene TRBD1, 5 bases. Trimming pared 5 bases from V and 6 bases from J, leaving 15 bases between. The germline CDR1 and CDR2 sequences are SGHTA and FQGTGA. The CDR3 runs 14 residues. The CDR3 loop reads CASSPPGIEDTQYF. As DNA, the CDR3 is TGTGCCAGCAGCCCACCAGGGATTGAGGATACGCAGTATTTT.

The chain joins TRBV18 to TRBJ2-7, with D maybe TRBD1 (5 bases). CDR1 is KGHSH, CDR2 LQKENI, per germline. This CDR3 has 15 residues. Trimming removed 2 bases at V and 2 bases at J, with 13 bases between. The CDR3 region has the DNA TGTGCCAGCTCACCAAAGTCAGGGTCCCCCTACGAGCAGTACTTC. Protein: CASSPKSGSPYEQYF. The variable domain in full, with the rest retrieved from reference TRBV18 and TRBJ2-7, is NAGVMQNPRHLVRRRGQEARLRCSPMKGHSHVYWYRQLPEEGLKFMVYLQKENIIDESGMPKERFSAEFPKEGPSILRIQQVVRGDSAAYFCASSPKSGSPYEQYFGPGTRLTVT.

This clone has only a few counts. The V and J genes are TRBV9 and TRBJ2-5; 9 nucleotides line up with TRBD1. J was trimmed by 5 bases and V by 4 bases; bases with no gene match: 3. The germline CDR1 and CDR2 sequences are SGDLS and YYNGEE. The CDR3 runs to 13 residues. CDR3 nucleotides: TGTGCCAGCAGCACAGGGGGCAGGGAGACCCAGTACTTC. Translating gives CASSTGGRETQYF.

The chain has TRBV12-5 and TRBJ1-1; D ambiguous. The CDR3 extends over 16 amino acids. Trimming removed 0 bases at V and 2 bases at J, with 13 bases between. Germline CDR1 reads LGHNT; CDR2 reads FRNRAP. CDR3 nucleotide sequence: TGTGCTAGTGGTTTGGTACTAGGAGGGTTAAACACTGAAGCTTTCTTT. It translates to CASGLVLGGLNTEAFF.

This clone was seen a single time. This sequence joins TRBV5-1 and TRBJ1-1; 9 positions match TRBD1. Germline CDR1 reads SGHRS; CDR2 reads YFSETQ. With 2 bases clipped from V and 5 bases from J, the junction kept 10 bases outside the gene matches. The CDR3 runs to 16 residues. The DNA for the CDR3 is TGCGCCAGCAGCTTTAGGGACAGGGAAGGGAGAACTGAAGCTTTCTTT. Residues: CASSFRDREGRTEAFF.

The gene calls are TRBV4-3 and TRBJ1-1; D might be TRBD1 (5 bases). The germline V gene has CDR1 LGHNA and CDR2 YSLEER. With 11 bases removed from V and 10 bases from J, the gap between germline ends came to 17 bases. This CDR3 has 11 amino acids. The CDR3 sequence: CAGYQGFPAFF. In DNA, the CDR3 is TGCGCCGGATATCAGGGATTCCCAGCTTTCTTT.

The gene calls are TRBV10-3 and TRBJ1-6; no clear D gene. This CDR3 region has 12 residues. Trimming removed 3 bases at V and 9 bases at J, with 6 bases between. The V gene's germline CDR1 is ENHRY and CDR2 SYGVKD. CDR3 bases: TGTGCCATCAGTGACAGAGGTTCACCCCTCCACTTT. Its protein product is CAISDRGSPLHF.

CDR3 loop: CSASWDRGLSQETQYF. The CDR3, as DNA: TGCAGTGCTAGTTGGGACAGGGGTTTGAGCCAAGAGACCCAGTACTTC. The chain combines TRBV20-1 with TRBJ2-5; 10 nucleotides agree with TRBD1. Germline CDR1 is DFQATT and CDR2 is SNEGSKA (reference sequence). The V gene end was trimmed by 3 bases and the J gene end by 1 base; junction bases not matched to a gene: 8. This CDR3 has 16 amino acids.

The V gene is TRBV30, the J gene TRBJ1-4; 7 positions agree with TRBD1. J was trimmed by 8 bases and V by 4 bases; bases with no gene match: 10. The CDR3 is 14 amino acids. Germline V gives CDR1 GTSNPN, CDR2 SVGIG (reference sequence). The CDR3 bases are TGTGCCTGGACCTCCGCAGGGGGACGAGAAAAACTGTTTTTT. Amino acid sequence: CAWTSAGGREKLFF. Looking up the rest from reference TRBV30 and TRBJ1-4 gives the full variable domain: SQTIHQWPATLVQPVGSPLSLECTVEGTSNPNLYWYRQAAGRGLQLLFYSVGIGQISSEVPQNLSASRPQDRQFILSSKKLLLSDSGFYLCAWTSAGGREKLFFGSGTQLSVL.

CDR3 region: CASSGGVPFSGNTIYF. DNA of the CDR3: TGTGCCAGCAGCGGGGGGGTGCCATTCTCTGGAAACACCATATATTTT. This chain connects TRBV9 to TRBJ1-3; possible D gene TRBD1, 5 bases. The CDR3 covers 16 residues. In germline, CDR1 is SGDLS, CDR2 YYNGEE. The ends were cut back, 3 bases at V and 0 bases at J, with 13 bases in the middle.

V usage is TRBV19 and J usage is TRBJ1-5, with D possibly matching TRBD1 (5 bases). Per germline, CDR1 LNHDA and CDR2 SQIVND (reference sequence). Trimming took 6 bases from V and 4 from J, leaving 19 bases between them. CDR3 length equals 16 residues. This CDR3 reads CASRKRQGAGNQPQHF. The CDR3 DNA reads TGTGCCAGTAGGAAGAGGCAGGGAGCGGGAAATCAGCCCCAGCATTTT.

The chain employs TRBV18 and TRBJ1-2; no firm D call. CDR1 is KGHSH and CDR2 is LQKENI in the germline V gene. V shed 2 bases and J shed 8 bases, with 12 bases lying between them. The CDR3 runs 13 residues. CDR3 DNA: TGTGCCAGCTCACCAGACACCGCTTCCGGCTACACCTTC. The encoded protein is CASSPDTASGYTF.

The gene calls are TRBV5-1 and TRBJ2-2; 9 bases fit TRBD2. CDR3 size: 16 residues. In germline, CDR1 is SGHRS, CDR2 YFSETQ. Unmatched junction bases numbered 3, after V lost 0 bases and J lost 3 bases. The CDR3 spells CASSLEWTSDTGELFF. The CDR3 nucleotides read TGCGCCAGCAGCTTGGAATGGACTAGCGACACCGGGGAGCTGTTTTTT.